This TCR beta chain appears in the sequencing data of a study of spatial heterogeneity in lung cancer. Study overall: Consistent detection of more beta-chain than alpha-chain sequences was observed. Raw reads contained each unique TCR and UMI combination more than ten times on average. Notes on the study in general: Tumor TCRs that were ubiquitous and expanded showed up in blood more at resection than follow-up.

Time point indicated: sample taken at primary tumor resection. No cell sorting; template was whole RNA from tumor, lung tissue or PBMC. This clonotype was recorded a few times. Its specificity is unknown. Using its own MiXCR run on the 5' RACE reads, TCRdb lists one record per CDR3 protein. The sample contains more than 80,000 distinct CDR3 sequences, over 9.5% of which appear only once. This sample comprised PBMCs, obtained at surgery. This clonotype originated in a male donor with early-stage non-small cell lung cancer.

In nucleotides, the CDR3 is TGTGCCAGTAGTAGAGGACAGGGACCGATTTCCCACGAGCAGTACTTC. Its protein is CASSRGQGPISHEQYF. This chain links TRBV19 with TRBJ2-7; 8 nucleotides align to TRBD1. J gave up 5 bases and V 4 bases, and 13 bases lay outside the gene matches. Germline values: CDR1 LNHDA, CDR2 SQIVND (reference sequence). The CDR3 length is 16 residues.